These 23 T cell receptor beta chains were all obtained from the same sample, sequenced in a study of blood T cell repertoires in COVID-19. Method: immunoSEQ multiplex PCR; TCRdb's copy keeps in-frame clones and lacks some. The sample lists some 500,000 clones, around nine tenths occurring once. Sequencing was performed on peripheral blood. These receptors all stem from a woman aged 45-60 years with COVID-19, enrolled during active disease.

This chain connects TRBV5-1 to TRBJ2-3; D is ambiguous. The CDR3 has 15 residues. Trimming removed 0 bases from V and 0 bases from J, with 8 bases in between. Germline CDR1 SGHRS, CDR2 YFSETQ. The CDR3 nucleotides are TGCGCCAGCAGCTTGGACTTCGCTAGCACAGATACGCAGTATTTT. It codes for CASSLDFASTDTQYF.

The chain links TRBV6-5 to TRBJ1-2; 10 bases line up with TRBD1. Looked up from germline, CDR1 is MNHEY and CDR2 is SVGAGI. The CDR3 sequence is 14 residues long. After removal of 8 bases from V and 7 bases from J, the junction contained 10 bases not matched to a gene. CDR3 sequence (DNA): TGTGCCAGCGGAGGCTACGGGACAGGGGTTGGCTACACCTTC. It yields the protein CASGGYGTGVGYTF.

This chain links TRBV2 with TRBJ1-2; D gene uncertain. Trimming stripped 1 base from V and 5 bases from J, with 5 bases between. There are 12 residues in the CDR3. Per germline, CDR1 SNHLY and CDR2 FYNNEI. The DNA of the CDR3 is TGTGCCAGCAGTGAAGACTTTTATGGCTACACCTTC. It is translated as CASSEDFYGYTF.

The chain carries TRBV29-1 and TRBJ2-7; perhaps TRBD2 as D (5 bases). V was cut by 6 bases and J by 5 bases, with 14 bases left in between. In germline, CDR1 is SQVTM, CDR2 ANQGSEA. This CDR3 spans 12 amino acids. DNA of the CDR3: TGCAGCGTCGTCACTCTAGCCGACGAGCAGTACTTC. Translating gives CSVVTLADEQYF.

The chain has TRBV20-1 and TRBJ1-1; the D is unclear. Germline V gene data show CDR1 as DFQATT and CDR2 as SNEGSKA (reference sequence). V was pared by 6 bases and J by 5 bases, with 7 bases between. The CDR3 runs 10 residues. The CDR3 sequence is CSAWRTEAFF. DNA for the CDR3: TGCAGTGCCTGGAGAACTGAAGCTTTCTTT.

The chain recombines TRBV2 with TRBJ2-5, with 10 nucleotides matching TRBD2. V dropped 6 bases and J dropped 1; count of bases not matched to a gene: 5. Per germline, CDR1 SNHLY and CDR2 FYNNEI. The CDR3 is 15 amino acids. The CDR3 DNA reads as TGTGCCAGCAGACCTCTAGCGGGGGCCCAAGAGACCCAGTACTTC. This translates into CASRPLAGAQETQYF. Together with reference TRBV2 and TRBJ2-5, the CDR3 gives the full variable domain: EPEVTQTPSHQVTQMGQEVILRCVPISNHLYFYWYRQILGQKVEFLVSFYNNEISEKSEIFDDQFSVERPDGSNFTLKIRSTKLEDSAMYFCASRPLAGAQETQYFGPGTRLLVL.

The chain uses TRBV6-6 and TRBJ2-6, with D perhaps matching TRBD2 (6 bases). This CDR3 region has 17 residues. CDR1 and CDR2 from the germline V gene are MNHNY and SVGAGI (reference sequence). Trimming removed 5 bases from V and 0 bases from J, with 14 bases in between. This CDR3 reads CASSRTGGSSGANVLTF. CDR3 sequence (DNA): TGTGCCAGCAGTCGCACCGGAGGGAGCTCTGGGGCCAACGTCCTGACTTTC.

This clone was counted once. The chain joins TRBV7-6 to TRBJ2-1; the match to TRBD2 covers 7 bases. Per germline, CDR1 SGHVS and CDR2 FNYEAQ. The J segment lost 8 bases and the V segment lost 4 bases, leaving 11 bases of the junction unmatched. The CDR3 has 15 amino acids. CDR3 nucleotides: TGTGCCAGCAGCTCCCTGGCCCATCGGGGGGATGAGCAGTTCTTC. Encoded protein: CASSSLAHRGDEQFF. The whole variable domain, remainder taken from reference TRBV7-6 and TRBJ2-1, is GAGVSQSPRYKVTKRGQDVALRCDPISGHVSLYWYRQALGQGPEFLTYFNYEAQQDKSGLPNDRFSAERPEGSISTLTIQRTEQRDSAMYRCASSSLAHRGDEQFFGPGTRLTVL.

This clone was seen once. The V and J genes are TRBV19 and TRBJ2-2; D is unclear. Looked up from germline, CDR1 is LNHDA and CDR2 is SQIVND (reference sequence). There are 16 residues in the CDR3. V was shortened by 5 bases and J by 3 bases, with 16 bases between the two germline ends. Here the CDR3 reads CASSYARVPDTGELFF. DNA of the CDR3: TGTGCCAGTAGTTACGCGCGCGTCCCGGACACCGGGGAGCTGTTTTTT.

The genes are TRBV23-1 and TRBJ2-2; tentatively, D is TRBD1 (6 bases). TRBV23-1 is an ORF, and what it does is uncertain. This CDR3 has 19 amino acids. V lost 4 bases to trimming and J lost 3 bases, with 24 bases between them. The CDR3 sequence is CASSPDLRTQGSYTGELFF. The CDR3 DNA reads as TGCGCCAGCAGTCCTGACCTTCGAACGCAGGGGAGTTACACCGGGGAGCTGTTTTTT.

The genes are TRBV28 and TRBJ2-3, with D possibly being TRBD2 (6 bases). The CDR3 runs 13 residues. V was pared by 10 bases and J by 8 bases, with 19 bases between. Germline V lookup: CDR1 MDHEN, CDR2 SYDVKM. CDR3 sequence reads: CATTRSSAGTQYF. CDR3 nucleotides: TGTGCCACCACCCGGTCTAGCGCTGGTACGCAGTATTTT.

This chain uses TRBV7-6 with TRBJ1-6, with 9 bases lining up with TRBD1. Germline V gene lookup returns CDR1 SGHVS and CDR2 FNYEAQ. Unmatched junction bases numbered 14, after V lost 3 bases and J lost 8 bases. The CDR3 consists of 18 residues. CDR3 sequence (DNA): TGTGCCAGCAGCTTGTTGACTCCGGGACAGGGATTGGATTCACCCCTCCACTTT. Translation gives CASSLLTPGQGLDSPLHF.

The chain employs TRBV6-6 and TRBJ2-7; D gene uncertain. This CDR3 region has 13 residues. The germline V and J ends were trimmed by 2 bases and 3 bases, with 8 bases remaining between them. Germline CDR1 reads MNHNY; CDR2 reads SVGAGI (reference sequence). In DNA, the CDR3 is TGTGCCAGCAGTTACAGCCGAAACTACGAGCAGTACTTC. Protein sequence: CASSYSRNYEQYF.

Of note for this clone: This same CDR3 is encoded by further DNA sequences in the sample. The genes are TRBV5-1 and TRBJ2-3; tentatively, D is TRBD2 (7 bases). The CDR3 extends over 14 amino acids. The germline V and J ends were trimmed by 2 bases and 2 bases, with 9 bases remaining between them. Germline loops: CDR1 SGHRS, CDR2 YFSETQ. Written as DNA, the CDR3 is TGCGCCAGCAGCTTAGGGGGGGACACAGATACGCAGTATTTT. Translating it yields CASSLGGDTDTQYF.

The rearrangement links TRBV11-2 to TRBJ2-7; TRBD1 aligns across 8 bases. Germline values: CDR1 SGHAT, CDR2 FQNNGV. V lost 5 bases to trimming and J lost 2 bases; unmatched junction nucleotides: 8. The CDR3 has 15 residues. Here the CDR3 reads CASSRGQGVTYEQYF. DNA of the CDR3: TGTGCCAGCAGCCGTGGACAGGGAGTCACCTACGAGCAGTACTTC.

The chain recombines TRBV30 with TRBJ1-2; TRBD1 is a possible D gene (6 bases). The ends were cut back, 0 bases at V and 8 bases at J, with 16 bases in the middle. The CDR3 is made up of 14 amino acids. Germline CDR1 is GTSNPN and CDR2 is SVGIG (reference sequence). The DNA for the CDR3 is TGTGCCTGGAGTGTAGGGGGACTATCGAGGGGCTACACCTTC. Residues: CAWSVGGLSRGYTF.

The CDR3: CASSGTSPLGADTQYF. The CDR3 nucleotides read TGTGCCAGCTCAGGGACTAGCCCCCTTGGCGCAGATACGCAGTATTTT. V is TRBV18 and J is TRBJ2-3; 9 positions agree with TRBD2. The CDR3 is 16 residues long. Unmatched junction bases numbered 10, after V lost 5 bases and J lost 4 bases. In germline, CDR1 is KGHSH, CDR2 LQKENI.

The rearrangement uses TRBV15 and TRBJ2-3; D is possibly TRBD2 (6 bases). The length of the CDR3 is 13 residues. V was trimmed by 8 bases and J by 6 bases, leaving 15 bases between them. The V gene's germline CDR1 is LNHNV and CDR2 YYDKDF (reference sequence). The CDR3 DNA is TGTGCCACCGGGCGGGGCGAGGGTGATACGCAGTATTTT. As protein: CATGRGEGDTQYF.

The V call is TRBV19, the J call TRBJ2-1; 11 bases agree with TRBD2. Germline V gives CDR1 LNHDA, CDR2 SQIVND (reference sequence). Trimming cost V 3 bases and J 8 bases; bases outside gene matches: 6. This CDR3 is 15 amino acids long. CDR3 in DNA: TGTGCCAGTAGTATTAGCGGGGGGGCCGGGCATGAGCAGTTCTTC. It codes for CASSISGGAGHEQFF.

The CDR3 protein is CASSLDSGGVTDTQYF. In nucleotides, the CDR3 is TGCGCCAGCAGCTTGGACAGCGGGGGGGTAACAGATACGCAGTATTTT. The J gene is TRBJ2-3, the V gene TRBV5-1; TRBD2 matches 10 bases. Germline CDR1 is SGHRS and CDR2 is YFSETQ. V gave up 0 bases and J gave up 3 bases; unmatched junction bases: 4. This CDR3 is 16 amino acids long.

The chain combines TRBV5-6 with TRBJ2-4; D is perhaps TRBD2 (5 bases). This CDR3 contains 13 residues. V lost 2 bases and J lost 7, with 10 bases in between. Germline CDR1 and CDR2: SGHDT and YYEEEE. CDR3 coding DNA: TGTGCCAGCAGCTTCCCGGGAAGCAACATTCAGTACTTC. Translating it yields CASSFPGSNIQYF.

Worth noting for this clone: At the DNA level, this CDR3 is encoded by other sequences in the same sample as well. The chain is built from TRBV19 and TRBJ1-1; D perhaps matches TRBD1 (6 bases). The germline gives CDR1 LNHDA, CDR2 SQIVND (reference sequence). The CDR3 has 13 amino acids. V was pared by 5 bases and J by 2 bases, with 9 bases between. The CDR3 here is CASSGQLNTEAFF. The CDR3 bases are TGTGCCAGTAGTGGACAGCTAAACACTGAAGCTTTCTTT.

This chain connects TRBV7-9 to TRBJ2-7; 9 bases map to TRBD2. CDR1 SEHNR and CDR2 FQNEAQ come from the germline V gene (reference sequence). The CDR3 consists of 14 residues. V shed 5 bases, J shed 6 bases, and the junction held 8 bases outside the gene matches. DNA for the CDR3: TGTGCCAGCAGCCCAAGTCTAGCGGGGTCCGAGCAGTACTTC. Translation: CASSPSLAGSEQYF.